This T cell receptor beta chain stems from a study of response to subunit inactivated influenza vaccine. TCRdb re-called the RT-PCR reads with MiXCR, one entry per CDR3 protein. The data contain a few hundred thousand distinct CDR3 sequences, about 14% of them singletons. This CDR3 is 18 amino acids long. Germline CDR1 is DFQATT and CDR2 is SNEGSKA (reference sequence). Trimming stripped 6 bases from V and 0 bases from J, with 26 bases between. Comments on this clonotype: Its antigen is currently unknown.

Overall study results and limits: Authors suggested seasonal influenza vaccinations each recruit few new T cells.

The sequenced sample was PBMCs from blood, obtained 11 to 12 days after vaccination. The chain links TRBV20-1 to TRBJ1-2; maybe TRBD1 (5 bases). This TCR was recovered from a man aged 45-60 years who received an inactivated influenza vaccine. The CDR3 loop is CSAEIRQQTKLANYGYTF. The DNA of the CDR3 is TGCAGTGCCGAGATAAGACAGCAGACTAAGTTAGCTAACTATGGCTACACCTTC.